This TCR beta chain appears in the sequencing data of a study of early T cells in non-severe SARS-CoV-2 infection. Study-level information: Alpha and beta chains were unpaired, from unsorted whole-blood bulk RNA.

Findings and limits, study-wide: VDJdb-based annotation leaned toward anti-spike CD8 responses and missed private and CD4 specificities.

Germline V gene sequence: CDR1 SGHRS, CDR2 YFSETQ. V lost 2 bases and J lost 0, with 8 bases in between. There are 14 residues in the CDR3. Unique molecular identifier tags were affixed to discrete cDNA molecules. TCRdb recomputed calls from the 5' RACE reads with MiXCR, one row per CDR3 protein. This sample has tens of thousands of distinct CDR3 sequences; roughly 9.7% occur once, and the top ten carry 12%. This clonotype was recorded many times. Its antigen is not known. The sequenced sample was whole blood. This clonotype originated in an adult who was a healthcare worker with PCR-confirmed SARS-CoV-2 infection or an uninfected control (not recorded which). The chain is built from TRBV5-1 and TRBJ1-1; D is ambiguous. The CDR3 spells CASSFSRMNTEAFF. CDR3 DNA sequence: TGCGCCAGCAGCTTTAGCCGGATGAACACTGAAGCTTTCTTT.